This TCR beta chain was captured by sequencing in a study of metastatic and nonmetastatic thyroid tumors. Study-level background: Comparison of repertoires was carried out across blood and tumor or nodule tissue from malignant and benign thyroid patients. Findings and caveats of the study: Significantly greater TCR beta diversity was reportedly found in malignant thyroid tumors than in benign nodules (in blood and tumor).

This clone was detected a few times. Its specificity is unknown. CDR3 size: 15 residues. Germline loops: CDR1 MNHEY, CDR2 SVGAGI. The junction had 3 bases not matched to a gene; V was cut back by 1 base and J by 4 bases. No treatment of any kind had been given to any patient before thyroid surgery. Original data processing: CDR3 was compared across clinicopathological groups, and the resulting differences were used to build a distant-metastasis classifier for papillary thyroid cancer. TCRdb re-called the PCR reads via MiXCR. The V and J calls here are based on TCRdb, not the publication. The sample gives 15,000 to 20,000 clones, 37% of which show up once; about 26% is in the top ten.

Sequences were obtained from tumor tissue. The origin of this receptor is a female donor with papillary thyroid cancer or a benign thyroid nodule (not recorded which). Some clones in this sample may be carry-over from other donors' samples. V usage is TRBV6-5 and J usage is TRBJ2-2; 7 nucleotides line up with TRBD2. DNA of the CDR3: TGTGCCAGCAGTTACTTCGGGGGGACCACCGGGGAGCTGTTTTTT. Its protein product is CASSYFGGTTGELFF.